This record looks at one T cell receptor (beta chain) sequence and its context. This clonotype is a singleton in its sample. Its target antigen remains unknown. The record has no base qualities; no much larger clone is one base away. On its own, one read is weak support. Library preparation used PCR. These reads were obtained on an Illumina MiSeq. TCRdb reprocessing: public reads trimmed at Q25 with fastp, clones called with MiXCR, in-frame beta chains kept. Every entry covers one CDR3 protein and lists the most common genes and DNA from its rows. The sample table holds some 27 distinct CDR3 sequences. The germline V gene gives CDR1 as MNHEY and CDR2 as SVGEGT. From cysteine to phenylalanine, the CDR3 is 14 amino acids long. Here the CDR3 DNA is all that survives: 42 bases in frame from base 1. V has 7 bases trimmed and J has 2 bases trimmed; junction bases matching no gene number 5. The data derive from a study of clonality assessment in lymphoblastic leukemia (dated by TCRdb to about 2018).

The sequence links TRBV6-2 or TRBV6-3 to TRBJ1-1; TRBD1 lines up with 9 middle nucleotides. The receptor was isolated from a human donor with acute lymphoblastic leukemia. CDR3 reads: CASTLTGGNTEAFF. The base sequence is TGTGCCAGCACGTTGACAGGGGGAAACACTGAAGCTTTCTTT.